The T cell receptor beta chain described here comes from a study of cytomegalovirus exposure and HLA in healthy donors. Study results and limitations: TCR beta sequences numbering 15,000 to 20,000 were associated with HLA alleles at 0.05 false discovery rate in a later analysis. Presence/absence analyses treated sequencing depth as roughly uniform across donors.

It was with 60 Vbeta and 13 Jbeta primers that the PCR ran. Data came from immunoSEQ multiplex PCR; TCRdb stores just in-frame clones and leaves some out. Altogether around 150,000 clones are present, roughly 76% being singletons, with the ten largest covering around 3.7%. Remarks on this clone: The antigen is not known.

V dropped 3 bases and J dropped 5 bases, with 19 bases sitting between them. Germline V lookup: CDR1 PRHDT, CDR2 FYEKMQ (reference sequence). This CDR3 is built from 17 residues. The rearrangement links TRBV13 to TRBJ1-4; tentatively, D is TRBD1 (5 bases). The specimen sequenced was PBMCs. This receptor was obtained from a man in his late teens or twenties in good health and CMV-seronegative. CDR3 coding DNA: TGTGCCAGCAGCTTCGGGGGTTATGGGTCCCTCAATGAAAAACTGTTTTTT. Protein: CASSFGGYGSLNEKLFF.